Below are 29 T cell receptor beta chains sequenced from a single sample in a study of cytomegalovirus exposure and HLA in healthy donors. The repertoire was sequenced with immunoSEQ multiplex PCR; TCRdb's copy has only in-frame clones and lacks some. The table records more than 140,000 clones, about 89% of them present only once. The sample comprised PBMCs. The receptors come from a woman under 30 in good health and CMV-seropositive.

The CDR3 nucleotides read TGTGCCAGTAGTATAGGCGGGCGGACCTACAATGAGCAGTTCTTC. Translating it yields CASSIGGRTYNEQFF. The chain is built from TRBV19 and TRBJ2-1, with a tentative D call TRBD2 (5 bases). The CDR3 is 15 residues long. Trimming pared 1 base from V and 2 bases from J, leaving 9 bases between. Germline assignment: CDR1 LNHDA and CDR2 SQIVND (reference sequence).

DNA of the CDR3: TGCAGCGTAGATACAGGGCTCCTCACCGGGGAGCTGTTTTTT. Residues: CSVDTGLLTGELFF. The chain links TRBV29-1 to TRBJ2-2; D is possibly TRBD1 (6 bases). Germline values: CDR1 SQVTM, CDR2 ANQGSEA. This CDR3 is 14 amino acids long. Trimming took off 6 bases at V and 4 bases at J, with 15 bases between the two ends.

The J gene is TRBJ1-5, the V gene TRBV19; possible D gene TRBD1, 6 bases. Germline assignment: CDR1 LNHDA and CDR2 SQIVND (reference sequence). V was trimmed by 4 bases and J by 9 bases, leaving 16 bases between them. The CDR3 has 14 residues. CDR3 amino acids: CASSTQGGFGPQHF. The CDR3 bases are TGTGCCAGTAGTACCCAAGGGGGTTTTGGGCCCCAGCATTTT.

This chain links TRBV6-1 with TRBJ2-7, with 9 bases fitting TRBD2. Per germline, CDR1 MNHNS and CDR2 SASEGT. The CDR3 sequence is 14 residues long. V lost 7 bases, J lost 6 bases, and 10 bases stayed unmatched. The CDR3, as DNA: TGTGCCAGCACGGTAGCGGGAGATGACTCCGAGCAGTACTTC. This encodes CASTVAGDDSEQYF.

CDR3 DNA: TGTGCCTGCTTCGGTGCCAAAAACATTCAGTACTTC. Encoded protein: CACFGAKNIQYF. The chain has TRBV30 and TRBJ2-4; D ambiguous. The germline V and J ends were trimmed by 6 bases and 1 base, with 7 bases remaining between them. Germline CDR1 and CDR2: GTSNPN and SVGIG (reference sequence). There are 12 residues in the CDR3.

V usage is TRBV5-1 and J usage is TRBJ1-5; 9 nucleotides match TRBD1. CDR1 is SGHRS and CDR2 is YFSETQ in the germline V gene. V lost 0 bases and J lost 5; bases outside the gene matches: 3. The CDR3 is 15 amino acids. In nucleotides, the CDR3 is TGCGCCAGCAGCTTGGGGGACAGGGACCATCAGCCCCAGCATTTT. Translation gives CASSLGDRDHQPQHF.

This clone was found once. The gene calls are TRBV19 and TRBJ2-7; unclear D gene. The CDR3 extends over 16 amino acids. V was cut by 2 bases and J by 4 bases, with 18 bases left in between. Looked up from germline, CDR1 is LNHDA and CDR2 is SQIVND (reference sequence). The DNA of the CDR3 is TGTGCCAGTAGTATAAAGGAGACGGCCGTTGGTTACGAGCAGTACTTC. It encodes CASSIKETAVGYEQYF.

V is TRBV2 and J is TRBJ1-5, with a possible D match to TRBD1 (6 bases). CDR1 and CDR2 (germline): SNHLY, FYNNEI. The CDR3 consists of 13 residues. V was pared by 7 bases and J by 1 base, with 8 bases between. DNA for the CDR3: TGTGCCAGCACGGGACAAAGCAATCAGCCCCAGCATTTT. This encodes CASTGQSNQPQHF.

The chain couples TRBV4-1 to TRBJ2-1, with 9 bases fitting TRBD2. Per the germline V gene, CDR1 is MGHRA and CDR2 is YSYEKL. J gave up 5 bases and V 0 bases, and 5 bases lay outside the gene matches. The CDR3 length is 16 residues. The CDR3 region is CASSQDRLAVDNEQFF. CDR3 nucleotide sequence: TGCGCCAGCAGCCAAGATAGACTAGCGGTCGACAATGAGCAGTTCTTC.

The CDR3 reads CASPPAGQGYEQYF. CDR3 DNA: TGTGCCAGTCCCCCGGCGGGACAGGGCTACGAGCAGTACTTC. The chain employs TRBV19 and TRBJ2-7, with TRBD1 identical over 9 bases. The V gene end was trimmed by 8 bases and the J gene end by 3 bases; junction bases not matched to a gene: 8. Germline CDR1 LNHDA, CDR2 SQIVND (reference sequence). This CDR3 comprises 14 residues.

V and J are TRBV27 and TRBJ2-7; D remains ambiguous. The CDR3 length is 15 residues. Germline assignment: CDR1 MNHEY and CDR2 SMNVEV (reference sequence). V lost 0 bases and J 0 bases, leaving 9 bases between the germline ends. The CDR3 DNA reads as TGTGCCAGCAGTTTATCTGGCGGCATCTCCTACGAGCAGTACTTC. Encoded protein: CASSLSGGISYEQYF.

The V and J genes are TRBV7-2 and TRBJ1-1, with a tentative D call TRBD1 (6 bases). Germline-derived CDR1 and CDR2 are SGHTA and FQGNSA. The CDR3 runs 15 residues. V gave up 4 bases and J gave up 4 bases, with 16 bases separating them. CDR3 coding DNA: TGTGCCAGCAGCTACAGACAGGTTCGGGGCACTGAAGCTTTCTTT. Its protein is CASSYRQVRGTEAFF.

The V call is TRBV6-4, the J call TRBJ2-5; weak D call: TRBD1 (5 bases). The CDR3 contains 12 residues. The germline V and J ends were trimmed by 7 bases and 5 bases, with 11 bases remaining between them. Per the germline V gene, CDR1 is MRHNA and CDR2 is SNTAGT. The CDR3 coding sequence is TGTGCCAGCACCTCAGGGCAGGAGACCCAGTACTTC. Translated, it gives CASTSGQETQYF.

The chain is built from TRBV2 and TRBJ1-5; D call uncertain. V lost 3 bases and J 0 bases, leaving 6 bases between the germline ends. This CDR3 has 14 amino acids. Germline assignment: CDR1 SNHLY and CDR2 FYNNEI. CDR3 in amino acids: CASSDSYSNQPQHF. The CDR3 coding sequence is TGTGCCAGCAGTGACAGTTATAGCAATCAGCCCCAGCATTTT. Full variable domain (missing parts from reference TRBV2 and TRBJ1-5): EPEVTQTPSHQVTQMGQEVILRCVPISNHLYFYWYRQILGQKVEFLVSFYNNEISEKSEIFDDQFSVERPDGSNFTLKIRSTKLEDSAMYFCASSDSYSNQPQHFGDGTRLSIL.

Relative to its sample, this clone is medium-sized (0.01 to 0.1%). This chain links TRBV19 with TRBJ1-1; TRBD1 is a possible D gene (6 bases). Germline assignment: CDR1 LNHDA and CDR2 SQIVND (reference sequence). Trimming took 5 bases from V and 0 from J, leaving 7 bases between them. The CDR3 has 13 amino acids. For the CDR3, the DNA is TGTGCCAGTAGTGGGACAATGAACACTGAAGCTTTCTTT. As protein: CASSGTMNTEAFF.

The chain recombines TRBV7-9 with TRBJ2-1; TRBD1 is a possible D gene (7 bases). Germline CDR1 is SEHNR and CDR2 is FQNEAQ (reference sequence). V lost 7 bases and J lost 9, with 19 bases in between. The CDR3 sequence is 14 residues long. The CDR3 coding sequence is TGTGCCAGCACCCAGGGGGACCTCGGGGGTGAGCAGTTCTTC. Residues: CASTQGDLGGEQFF.

There are many counts of this clone. The rearrangement joins TRBV28 to TRBJ2-7, with D tentatively TRBD1 (6 bases). Trimming stripped 6 bases from V and 1 base from J, with 19 bases between. CDR3 length equals 16 residues. CDR1 is MDHEN, CDR2 SYDVKM, per germline. CDR3 DNA: TGTGCCAGCAGCCCAGCAACAGGGATTGGATCCTACGAGCAGTACTTC. It encodes CASSPATGIGSYEQYF.

The chain has TRBV12-5 and TRBJ2-3; D might be TRBD1 (5 bases). The CDR3 is made up of 14 amino acids. Trimming stripped 2 bases from V and 2 bases from J, with 8 bases between. Per the germline V gene, CDR1 is LGHNT and CDR2 is FRNRAP. The DNA of the CDR3 is TGTGCTAGTGGTTTGCACAGGTACACAGATACGCAGTATTTT. It is translated as CASGLHRYTDTQYF.

V usage is TRBV5-1 and J usage is TRBJ2-7; TRBD1 agrees at 10 bases. Germline CDR1 is SGHRS and CDR2 is YFSETQ. J lost 3 bases, V lost 4 bases, and 7 bases had no gene match. The CDR3 consists of 15 residues. CDR3: CASSQAGTGDYEQYF. CDR3 bases: TGCGCCAGCAGCCAAGCCGGGACAGGGGACTACGAGCAGTACTTC.

J is TRBJ2-1 and V is TRBV6-5, with 9 bases identical to TRBD2. Unmatched junction bases numbered 9, after V lost 2 bases and J lost 10 bases. Germline V lookup: CDR1 MNHEY, CDR2 SVGAGI. The CDR3 extends over 15 amino acids. The CDR3 sequence is CASSYGWREGREQFF. The CDR3 DNA follows: TGTGCCAGCAGTTACGGGTGGCGGGAGGGTAGGGAGCAGTTCTTC.

The chain has TRBV6-5 and TRBJ2-7; D is possibly TRBD1 (6 bases). This CDR3 has 14 amino acids. Between the trimmed V and J ends, which lost 5 bases and 5 bases, there was a span of 16 bases. From germline, CDR1 is MNHEY and CDR2 SVGAGI. The CDR3 sequence is CASSPDRSRNEQYF. CDR3 in DNA: TGTGCCAGCAGTCCCGACAGGTCCCGAAACGAGCAGTACTTC.

The genes are TRBV2 and TRBJ1-3; 7 bases align to TRBD1. Germline CDR1 is SNHLY and CDR2 is FYNNEI. This CDR3 region has 14 residues. With 3 bases clipped from V and 4 bases from J, the junction kept 3 bases outside the gene matches. CDR3 coding DNA: TGTGCCAGCAGTGAGTTGACAGGGGGAAACACCATATATTTT. Translation: CASSELTGGNTIYF.

The genes are TRBV12-5 and TRBJ2-3, with D possibly being TRBD1 (5 bases). The CDR3 totals 13 residues. Germline V gene lookup returns CDR1 LGHNT and CDR2 FRNRAP. Trimming took 6 bases from V and 2 from J, leaving 9 bases between them. The CDR3 loop is CASGPDTTDTQYF. The CDR3 DNA is TGTGCTAGTGGCCCGGACACCACAGATACGCAGTATTTT. Complete variable domain (other parts from reference TRBV12-5 and TRBJ2-3): DARVTQTPRHKVTEMGQEVTMRCQPILGHNTVFWYRQTMMQGLELLAYFRNRAPLDDSGMPKDRFSAEMPDATLATLKIQPSEPRDSAVYFCASGPDTTDTQYFGPGTRLTVL.

The chain recombines TRBV11-3 with TRBJ1-1; D ambiguous. The CDR3 is 17 amino acids. The germline V gene encodes CDR1 SGHNT and CDR2 YENEEA. Trimming left V 0 bases short and J 0 bases short, with 14 bases between. The CDR3 nucleotides read TGTGCCAGCAGCTTAGAGTCGGGTTTTGGATTGAACACTGAAGCTTTCTTT. Its translation is CASSLESGFGLNTEAFF.

The J gene is TRBJ2-2, the V gene TRBV5-1; D gene uncertain. Germline loops: CDR1 SGHRS, CDR2 YFSETQ. The CDR3 contains 13 residues. V shed 0 bases and J shed 6 bases, with 6 bases lying between them. The CDR3 DNA reads TGCGCCAGCAGCTTGGGTAGCCCCGGGGAGCTGTTTTTT. Translated: CASSLGSPGELFF.

About this clone itself: A read error may account for a junction end that differs from germline. The CDR3, as DNA: TGTGCTAGCAGCTTAGCGGCTAGCAGAGGAGAGACCCAGTACTTC. This gives the protein CASSLAASRGETQYF. V and J are TRBV7-7 and TRBJ2-5; a weak D match, TRBD2 (6 bases). The germline gives CDR1 SSHAT, CDR2 FNYEAQ (reference sequence). The CDR3 is 15 residues long.

V and J are TRBV10-1 and TRBJ2-5; a weak D match, TRBD2 (6 bases). CDR1 WNHNN and CDR2 SYGVQD come from the germline V gene (reference sequence). The length of the CDR3 is 16 residues. Trimming left V 0 bases short and J 2 bases short, with 13 bases between. Here the CDR3 reads CASSESPSAGQETQYF. DNA for the CDR3: TGCGCCAGCAGTGAGTCCCCTAGCGCGGGTCAAGAGACCCAGTACTTC.

This clone was counted a single time. The V gene is TRBV9, the J gene TRBJ2-7; 9 bases map to TRBD2. The CDR3 extends over 16 amino acids. V shed 2 bases and J 5 bases; nucleotides not matched to a gene: 11. Germline CDR1 SGDLS, CDR2 YYNGEE. The CDR3 loop is CASSVGSSGTFNEQYF. CDR3 coding DNA: TGTGCCAGCAGCGTCGGTTCTAGCGGGACCTTTAACGAGCAGTACTTC.

This rearrangement joins TRBV6-5 to TRBJ2-7; D may be TRBD1 (5 bases). Germline-derived CDR1 and CDR2 are MNHEY and SVGAGI. V was shortened by 5 bases and J by 3 bases, with 8 bases between the two germline ends. CDR3 size: 12 residues. CDR3 bases: TGTGCCAGCAGTAGGGGAAACTACGAGCAGTACTTC. Amino acids: CASSRGNYEQYF.